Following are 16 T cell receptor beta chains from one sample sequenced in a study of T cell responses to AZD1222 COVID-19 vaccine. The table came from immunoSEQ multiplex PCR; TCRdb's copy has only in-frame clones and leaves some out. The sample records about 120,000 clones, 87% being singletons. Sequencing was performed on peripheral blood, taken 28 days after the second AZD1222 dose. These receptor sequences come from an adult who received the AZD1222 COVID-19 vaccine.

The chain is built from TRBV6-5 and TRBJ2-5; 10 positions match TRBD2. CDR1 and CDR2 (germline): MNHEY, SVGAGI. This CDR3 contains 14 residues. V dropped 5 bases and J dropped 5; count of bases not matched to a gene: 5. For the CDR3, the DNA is TGTGCCAGCAGTAGCGGGGGGGCTGGGGAGACCCAGTACTTC. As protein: CASSSGGAGETQYF.

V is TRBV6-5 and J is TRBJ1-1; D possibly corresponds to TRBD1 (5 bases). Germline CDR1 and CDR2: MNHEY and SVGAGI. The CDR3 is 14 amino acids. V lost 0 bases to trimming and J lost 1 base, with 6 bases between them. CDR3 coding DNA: TGTGCCAGCAGTTACTCGAGGGGGAACACTGAAGCTTTCTTT. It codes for CASSYSRGNTEAFF.

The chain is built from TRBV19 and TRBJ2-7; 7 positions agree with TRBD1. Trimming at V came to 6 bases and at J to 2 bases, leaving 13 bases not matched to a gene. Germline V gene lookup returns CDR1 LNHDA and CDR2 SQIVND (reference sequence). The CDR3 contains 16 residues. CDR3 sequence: CASSLSRDSRPYEQYF. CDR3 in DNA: TGTGCCAGTAGCCTAAGCCGGGACAGCCGCCCCTACGAGCAGTACTTC.

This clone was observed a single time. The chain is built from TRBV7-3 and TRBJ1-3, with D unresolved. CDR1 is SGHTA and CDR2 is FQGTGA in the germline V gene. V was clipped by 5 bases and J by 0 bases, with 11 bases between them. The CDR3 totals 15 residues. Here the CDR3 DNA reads TGTGCCAGCAGCCTCCCGGGGATCTCTGGAAACACCATATATTTT. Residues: CASSLPGISGNTIYF.

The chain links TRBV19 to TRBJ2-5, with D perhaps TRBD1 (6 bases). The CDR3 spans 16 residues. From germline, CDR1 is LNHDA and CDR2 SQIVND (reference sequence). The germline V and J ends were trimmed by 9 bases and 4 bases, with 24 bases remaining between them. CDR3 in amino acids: CASREKQGLSGETQYF. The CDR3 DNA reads TGTGCCAGCAGAGAAAAACAGGGTCTATCCGGAGAGACCCAGTACTTC. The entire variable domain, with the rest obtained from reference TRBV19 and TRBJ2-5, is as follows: DGGITQSPKYLFRKEGQNVTLSCEQNLNHDAMYWYRQDPGQGLRLIYYSQIVNDFQKGDIAEGYSVSREKKESFPLTVTSAQKNPTAFYLCASREKQGLSGETQYFGPGTRLLVL.

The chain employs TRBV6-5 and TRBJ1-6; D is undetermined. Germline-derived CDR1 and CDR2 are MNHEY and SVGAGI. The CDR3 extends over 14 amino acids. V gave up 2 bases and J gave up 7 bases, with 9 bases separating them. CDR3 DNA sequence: TGTGCCAGCAGTTACAACAGAAAGAATTCACCCCTCCACTTT. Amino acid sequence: CASSYNRKNSPLHF.

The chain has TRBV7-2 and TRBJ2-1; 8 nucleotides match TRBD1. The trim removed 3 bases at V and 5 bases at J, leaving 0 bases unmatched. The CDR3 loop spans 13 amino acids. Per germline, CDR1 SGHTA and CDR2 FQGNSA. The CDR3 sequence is CASSLDRDNEQFF. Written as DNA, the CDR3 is TGTGCCAGCAGCTTGGACAGGGACAATGAGCAGTTCTTC.

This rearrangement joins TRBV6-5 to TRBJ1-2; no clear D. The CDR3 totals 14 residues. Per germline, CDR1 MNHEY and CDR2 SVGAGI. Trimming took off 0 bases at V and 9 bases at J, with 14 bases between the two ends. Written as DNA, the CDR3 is TGTGCCAGCAGTTACTCGACGGCCTCGGTCAGCTACACCTTC. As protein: CASSYSTASVSYTF.

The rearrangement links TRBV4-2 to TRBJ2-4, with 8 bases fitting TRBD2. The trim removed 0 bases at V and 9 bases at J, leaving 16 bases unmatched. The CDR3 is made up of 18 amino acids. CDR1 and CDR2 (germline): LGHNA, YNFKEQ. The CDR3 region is CASSQEGLAGTPGSIQYF. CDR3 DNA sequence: TGTGCCAGCAGCCAAGAGGGGTTAGCGGGAACTCCCGGGAGCATTCAGTACTTC.

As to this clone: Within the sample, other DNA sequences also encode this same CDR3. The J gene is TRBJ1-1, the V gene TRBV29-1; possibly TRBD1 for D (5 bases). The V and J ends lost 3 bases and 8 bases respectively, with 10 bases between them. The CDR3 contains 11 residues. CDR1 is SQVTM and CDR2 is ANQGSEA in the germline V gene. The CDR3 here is CSVDGGTEAFF. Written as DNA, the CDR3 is TGCAGCGTTGATGGGGGGACGGAAGCTTTCTTT.

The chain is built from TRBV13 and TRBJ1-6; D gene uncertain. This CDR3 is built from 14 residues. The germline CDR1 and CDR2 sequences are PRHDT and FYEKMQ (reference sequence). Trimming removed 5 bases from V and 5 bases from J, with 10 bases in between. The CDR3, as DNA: TGTGCCAGCAGCCAACAGCTGCATAATTCACCCCTCCACTTT. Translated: CASSQQLHNSPLHF.

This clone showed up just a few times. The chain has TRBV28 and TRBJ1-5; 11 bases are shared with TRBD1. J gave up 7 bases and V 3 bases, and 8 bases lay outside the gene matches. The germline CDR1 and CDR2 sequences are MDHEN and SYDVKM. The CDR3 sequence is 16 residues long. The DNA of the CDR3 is TGTGCCAGCAGTTTTTCCGGACAGGGGGCAGGGCAGCCCCAGCATTTT. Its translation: CASSFSGQGAGQPQHF.

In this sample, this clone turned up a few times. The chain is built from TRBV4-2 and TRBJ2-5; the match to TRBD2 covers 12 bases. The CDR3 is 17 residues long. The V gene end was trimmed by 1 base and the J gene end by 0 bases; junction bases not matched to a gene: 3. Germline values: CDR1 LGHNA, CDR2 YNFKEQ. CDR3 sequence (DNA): TGTGCCAGCAGCCAAGCGCTAGCGGGGGGGCACCAAGAGACCCAGTACTTC. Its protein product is CASSQALAGGHQETQYF.

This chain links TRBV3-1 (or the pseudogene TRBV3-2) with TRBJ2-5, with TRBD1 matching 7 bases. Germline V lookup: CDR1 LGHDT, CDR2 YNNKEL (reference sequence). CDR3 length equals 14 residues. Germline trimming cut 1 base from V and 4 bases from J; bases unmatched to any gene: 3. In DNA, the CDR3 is TGTGCCAGCAGCCAAGTCAACAGGGGAGAGACCCAGTACTTC. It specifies CASSQVNRGETQYF.

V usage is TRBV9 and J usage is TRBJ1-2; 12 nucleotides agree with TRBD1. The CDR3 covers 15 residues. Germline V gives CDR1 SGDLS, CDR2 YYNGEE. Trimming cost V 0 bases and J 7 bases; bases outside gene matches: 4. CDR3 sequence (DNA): TGTGCCAGCAGCGTAGTGGGACAGGGGGCAGGTGGCTACACCTTC. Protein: CASSVVGQGAGGYTF.

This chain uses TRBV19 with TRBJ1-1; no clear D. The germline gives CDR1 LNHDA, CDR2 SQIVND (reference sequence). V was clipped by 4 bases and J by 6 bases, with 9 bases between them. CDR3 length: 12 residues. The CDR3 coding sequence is TGTGCCAGTAGTACCCCCCTCGCTGAAGCTTTCTTT. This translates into CASSTPLAEAFF.